This is a list of T cell receptor beta chains from one sample in a study of blood T cells in healthy people across ages. Via MiXCR, TCRdb re-called the 5' RACE reads, giving one row per CDR3 protein. Among about 730,000 distinct CDR3 sequences listed, about 40% were seen once. What was sequenced was blood. These receptors all come from an older woman in good health. CDR3s include the opening cysteine and the closing phenylalanine or tryptophan. The D gene is left open where the match is weak. Not every row has a clone size; where given, it reads once, few, many or a size class.

d_gene	v_gene	abundance	j_gene	CDR3nt	CDR3aa
.	TRBV14	.	TRBJ2-4	TGTGCCAGCAGCCTAACGGACAGCCAAGCCAAAAACATTCAGTACTTC	CASSLTDSQAKNIQYF
.	TRBV3-1	.	TRBJ2-5	TGTGCCAGCAGCCAAATAGCGTGGATGCAAGAGACCCAGTACTTC	CASSQIAWMQETQYF
.	TRBV6-2/TRBV6-3	.	TRBJ2-5	TGTGCCAGCAGCATGGCCTACAATGAGCAGTACTTC	CASSMAYNEQYF
TRBD2	TRBV3-1	.	TRBJ2-3	TGTGCCAGCAGCCAAGACGAGCGGGAATATGGCACAGATACGCAGTATTTT	CASSQDEREYGTDTQYF
.	TRBV12-3/TRBV12-4	.	TRBJ1-6	TGTGCCAGCAGTTTAGAGGGAGTTGAATCCTATAATTCACCCCTCCACTTT	CASSLEGVESYNSPLHF
.	TRBV24-1	few	TRBJ2-7	TGTGCCACCAGTGATGGGGGGCTTATGGACGAGCAGTACTTC	CATSDGGLMDEQYF
.	TRBV5-1	few	TRBJ2-3	TGCGCCAGCAGCGACTACGGCGGGTCGGGAGAGACGCAGTATTTT	CASSDYGGSGETQYF
TRBD1	TRBV20-1	.	TRBJ1-1	TGCAGTGCTAGAACAGGGGGTTCCCCTGAAGCTTTCTTT	CSARTGGSPEAFF
.	TRBV7-9	few	TRBJ2-5	TGTGCCAGCAGCTTAATGATAGGCACGGGGTTCGTAGGAGAGACCCAGTACTTC	CASSLMIGTGFVGETQYF
.	TRBV25-1	few	TRBJ2-6	TGTGCCAGCACTGGGGGGGCCAACGTCCTGACTTTC	CASTGGANVLTF
TRBD1	TRBV4-3	.	TRBJ2-7	TGCGCCAGCAGCCAAGTTAGGGGGCGATACGAGCAGTACTTC	CASSQVRGRYEQYF
.	TRBV7-3	.	TRBJ2-1	TGTGCCAGCAGCTCCACTGGGGCCAGGACTCCCACGGACAATGAGCAGTTCTTC	CASSSTGARTPTDNEQFF
.	TRBV24-1	once	TRBJ2-3	TGTGCCACCAGTGCCTGGAACACAAGGGTAGACACAGATACGCAGTATTTT	CATSAWNTRVDTDTQYF